Each of the 30 T cell receptor beta chains below was sequenced from the same sample in a study of cytomegalovirus exposure and HLA in healthy donors. PCR amplification relied on 60 Vbeta primers (plus 13 Jbeta primers). Produced via immunoSEQ multiplex PCR; TCRdb's table is partial and in-frame only. The top ten clones hold 8.8% of a sample with more than 110,000 clones, 65% to 80% of them seen once. Sequencing was carried out using PBMCs. Receptors were obtained from a woman in her fifties or sixties in good health and CMV-seropositive.

CDR3 bases: TGTGCCAGCAGCCACCCGAGGATACAGGGGGCTGGCTACACCTTC. It yields the protein CASSHPRIQGAGYTF. The chain links TRBV4-2 to TRBJ1-2; TRBD1 agrees at 9 bases. This CDR3 region has 15 residues. J was trimmed by 7 bases and V by 3 bases; bases with no gene match: 9. The germline CDR1 and CDR2 sequences are LGHNA and YNFKEQ.

The rearrangement uses TRBV5-8 and TRBJ2-5; 7 bases line up with TRBD2. Per the germline V gene, CDR1 is SGHTS and CDR2 is YDEGEE. The CDR3 runs 15 residues. V was clipped by 4 bases and J by 4 bases; unmatched bases: 10. DNA of the CDR3: TGTGCCAGCAGCCTAGGGAGGGGAAGTGGAGAGACCCAGTACTTC. It encodes CASSLGRGSGETQYF.

This clone appeared once. The chain links TRBV19 to TRBJ2-7; maybe TRBD1 (7 bases). V was trimmed by 5 bases and J by 0 bases, leaving 26 bases between them. This CDR3 region has 19 residues. Germline CDR1 and CDR2: LNHDA and SQIVND (reference sequence). The CDR3 region has the DNA TGTGCCAGTAGTTTCCGGTACCGGGACAGCCGGGGGAGCTCCTACGAGCAGTACTTC. This gives the protein CASSFRYRDSRGSSYEQYF.

This rearrangement joins TRBV19 to TRBJ1-2, with TRBD1 matching 7 bases. In germline, CDR1 is LNHDA, CDR2 SQIVND (reference sequence). The V segment lost 4 bases and the J segment 0 bases; nucleotides outside the gene matches: 5. The CDR3 spans 15 residues. This CDR3 reads CASSTGGTANYGYTF. CDR3 sequence (DNA): TGTGCCAGTAGTACCGGCGGGACAGCTAACTATGGCTACACCTTC. Together with reference TRBV19 and TRBJ1-2, the CDR3 gives the full variable domain: DGGITQSPKYLFRKEGQNVTLSCEQNLNHDAMYWYRQDPGQGLRLIYYSQIVNDFQKGDIAEGYSVSREKKESFPLTVTSAQKNPTAFYLCASSTGGTANYGYTFGSGTRLTVV.

The chain has TRBV6-6 and TRBJ1-1; 7 bases map to TRBD1. Germline CDR1 is MNHNY and CDR2 is SVGAGI (reference sequence). After removal of 6 bases from V and 8 bases from J, the junction contained 9 bases not matched to a gene. This CDR3 region has 13 residues. CDR3: CASRPDRDREAFF. The CDR3 coding sequence is TGTGCCAGCAGACCTGACAGGGACCGGGAAGCTTTCTTT.

The chain carries TRBV5-1 and TRBJ2-5, with D possibly matching TRBD2 (5 bases). Trimming left V 4 bases short and J 4 bases short, with 5 bases between. CDR1 and CDR2 from the germline V gene are SGHRS and YFSETQ. The CDR3 is made up of 11 amino acids. The CDR3 bases are TGCGCCAGCAGCGGAGGAGAGACCCAGTACTTC. Translating it yields CASSGGETQYF. Full variable domain (remainder filled in from reference TRBV5-1 and TRBJ2-5): KAGVTQTPRYLIKTRGQQVTLSCSPISGHRSVSWYQQTPGQGLQFLFEYFSETQRNKGNFPGRFSGRQFSNSRSEMNVSTLELGDSALYLCASSGGETQYFGPGTRLLVL.

The chain recombines TRBV5-3 with TRBJ2-7, with 8 bases identical to TRBD1. TRBV5-3 is designated an ORF whose function remains uncertain. There are 12 residues in the CDR3. The V and J ends lost 4 bases and 5 bases, in that order; junction bases with no gene match: 2. CDR3 sequence (DNA): TGTGCCAGAAGCCGACAGGGGAACGAGCAGTACTTC. It codes for CARSRQGNEQYF.

This chain joins TRBV13 and TRBJ2-3; 7 nucleotides match TRBD2. Germline lookup yields CDR1 PRHDT and CDR2 FYEKMQ (reference sequence). This CDR3 is built from 18 residues. V lost 2 bases and J lost 0; bases outside the gene matches: 11. CDR3 protein: CASSLRTGGPTSTDTQYF. CDR3 sequence (DNA): TGTGCCAGCAGCTTACGAACGGGGGGACCGACTAGCACAGATACGCAGTATTTT.

The genes are TRBV10-1 and TRBJ2-5; 11 bases match TRBD2. Germline values: CDR1 WNHNN, CDR2 SYGVQD (reference sequence). The trim removed 8 bases at V and 2 bases at J, leaving 7 bases unmatched. CDR3 size: 15 residues. For the CDR3, the DNA is TGCGCCAGCTACCCTAGCGGGGGGACTCAAGAGACCCAGTACTTC. Translation gives CASYPSGGTQETQYF.

J is TRBJ1-3 and V is TRBV29-1; D is uncertain. The CDR3 loop spans 13 amino acids. V dropped 3 bases and J dropped 4 bases, with 10 bases sitting between them. CDR1 and CDR2 (germline): SQVTM, ANQGSEA. CDR3 protein: CSVESPGGNTIYF. The CDR3 DNA reads as TGCAGCGTTGAGTCCCCGGGGGGAAACACCATATATTTT. Full variable domain (outside the CDR3, taken from reference TRBV29-1 and TRBJ1-3): SAVISQKPSRDICQRGTSLTIQCQVDSQVTMMFWYRQQPGQSLTLIATANQGSEATYESGFVIDKFPISRPNLTFSTLTVSNMSPEDSSIYLCSVESPGGNTIYFGEGSWLTVV.

V gene TRBV6-1 combines with J gene TRBJ1-5, with D tentatively TRBD1 (5 bases). This CDR3 has 13 amino acids. In germline, CDR1 is MNHNS, CDR2 SASEGT. V was cut by 4 bases and J by 5 bases, with 9 bases left in between. The CDR3 loop reads CASSGGGYQPQHF. The CDR3 coding sequence is TGTGCCAGCAGTGGGGGGGGTTATCAGCCCCAGCATTTT.

In DNA, the CDR3 is TGCGCCAGCAGCCAACGAGGGGGCAAGGACACTGAAGCTTTCTTT. Protein sequence: CASSQRGGKDTEAFF. The chain couples TRBV4-1 to TRBJ1-1; 7 bases align to TRBD1. The trim removed 2 bases at V and 3 bases at J, leaving 6 bases unmatched. Germline V gene data show CDR1 as MGHRA and CDR2 as YSYEKL. The CDR3 spans 15 residues.

Only one count was recorded for this clone. V gene TRBV7-3 combines with J gene TRBJ1-3; D is ambiguous. The germline V gene encodes CDR1 SGHTA and CDR2 FQGTGA. Between the trimmed V and J ends, which lost 2 bases and 0 bases, there was a span of 8 bases. This CDR3 spans 15 amino acids. The CDR3 DNA sequence: TGTGCCAGCAGCTTAGACCGAGGCTCTGGAAACACCATATATTTT. Translation: CASSLDRGSGNTIYF.

This chain links TRBV2 with TRBJ2-4; 7 positions match TRBD1. The V gene's germline CDR1 is SNHLY and CDR2 FYNNEI. The V and J ends lost 5 bases and 1 base, in that order; junction bases with no gene match: 8. CDR3 size: 16 residues. Written as DNA, the CDR3 is TGTGCCAGCAGTTTACGATTGGGACAGGCCAAAAACATTCAGTACTTC. Its translation: CASSLRLGQAKNIQYF.

The chain links TRBV7-2 to TRBJ1-5; 9 bases fit TRBD1. The CDR3 spans 15 residues. Germline CDR1 SGHTA, CDR2 FQGNSA. V dropped 2 bases and J dropped 11; count of bases not matched to a gene: 10. The CDR3 nucleotides are TGTGCCAGCAGCTTATGGGGGACAGGGAGGGAATCCCAGCATTTT. Translating gives CASSLWGTGRESQHF.

This clone has a single count. V usage is TRBV5-6 and J usage is TRBJ1-6; D remains unclear. There are 12 residues in the CDR3. Germline-derived CDR1 and CDR2 are SGHDT and YYEEEE. V shed 3 bases and J shed 9 bases, with 7 bases lying between them. The CDR3 DNA is TGTGCCAGCAGCTCTCTGCGTTCACCCCTCCACTTT. Translating gives CASSSLRSPLHF.

DNA for the CDR3: TGTGCCAGCAGGAACGAGGGACATCGGAACACTGAAGCTTTCTTT. The encoded protein is CASRNEGHRNTEAFF. This sequence joins TRBV6-1 and TRBJ1-1, with D perhaps TRBD1 (6 bases). CDR3 length: 15 amino acids. Between the trimmed V and J ends, which lost 6 bases and 1 base, there was a span of 15 bases. Germline V CDR1 and CDR2: MNHNS, SASEGT.

This clone came up a few times. The V gene is TRBV7-9, the J gene TRBJ2-3, with D tentatively TRBD1 (6 bases). The V end was cut by 3 bases, the J end by 2 bases, with 9 bases between. The CDR3 spans 14 residues. Germline V CDR1 and CDR2: SEHNR, FQNEAQ (reference sequence). CDR3 sequence: CASSLGHDTDTQYF. Here the CDR3 DNA reads TGTGCCAGCAGCTTGGGACACGACACAGATACGCAGTATTTT.

J is TRBJ2-1 and V is TRBV5-4, with 11 positions matching TRBD2. This CDR3 is built from 14 residues. From germline, CDR1 is SGHNT and CDR2 YYREEE (reference sequence). J gave up 8 bases and V 1 base, and 2 bases lay outside the gene matches. The chain's CDR3 is CASSLLAGGDEQFF. The DNA of the CDR3 is TGTGCCAGCAGCTTGCTAGCGGGGGGAGATGAGCAGTTCTTC. The whole variable domain, remainder taken from reference TRBV5-4 and TRBJ2-1, is ETGVTQSPTHLIKTRGQQVTLRCSSQSGHNTVSWYQQALGQGPQFIFQYYREEENGRGNFPPRFSGLQFPNYSSELNVNALELDDSALYLCASSLLAGGDEQFFGPGTRLTVL.

V gene TRBV7-2 combines with J gene TRBJ1-1; D is uncertain. V was shortened by 1 base and J by 10 bases, with 7 bases between the two germline ends. The germline V gene has CDR1 SGHTA and CDR2 FQGNSA. The CDR3 totals 11 residues. CDR3 nucleotides: TGTGCCAGCAGCTTAGTCGGGTCAGCTTTCTTT. Protein: CASSLVGSAFF.

The V gene is TRBV12-5, the J gene TRBJ1-1; 7 bases map to TRBD1. The J segment lost 6 bases and the V segment lost 2 bases, leaving 6 bases of the junction unmatched. This CDR3 has 14 residues. Germline V lookup: CDR1 LGHNT, CDR2 FRNRAP. The CDR3: CASGLPTTGSEAFF. The CDR3 region has the DNA TGTGCTAGTGGTTTGCCGACGACAGGGTCTGAAGCTTTCTTT.

This clone was seen once. The chain joins TRBV7-2 to TRBJ1-6; the D gene is possibly TRBD1 (5 bases). This CDR3 has 15 residues. The ends were cut back, 1 base at V and 9 bases at J, with 13 bases in the middle. Germline values: CDR1 SGHTA, CDR2 FQGNSA. CDR3 in DNA: TGTGCCAGCAGCTTAGGGGGACTCGCGGGTTCACCCCTCCACTTT. This gives the protein CASSLGGLAGSPLHF. The whole variable domain, filled in from reference TRBV7-2 and TRBJ1-6, reads GAGVSQSPSNKVTEKGKDVELRCDPISGHTALYWYRQSLGQGLEFLIYFQGNSAPDKSGLPSDRFSAERTGGSVSTLTIQRTQQEDSAVYLCASSLGGLAGSPLHFGNGTRLTVT.

The rearrangement links TRBV14 to TRBJ2-5, with TRBD2 identical over 8 bases. After removal of 3 bases from V and 5 bases from J, the junction contained 17 bases not matched to a gene. The CDR3 runs to 18 residues. The germline V gene has CDR1 SGHDN and CDR2 FVKESK. The chain's CDR3 is CASSQSRTSTDRGETQYF. DNA for the CDR3: TGTGCCAGCAGCCAGAGTAGGACTAGCACAGATCGCGGGGAGACCCAGTACTTC.

This chain joins TRBV4-2 and TRBJ2-5; D possibly corresponds to TRBD2 (6 bases). The germline V gene encodes CDR1 LGHNA and CDR2 YNFKEQ. Trimming shortened V by 0 bases and J by 2 bases, and 13 bases separated the two germline ends. The CDR3 covers 16 residues. The CDR3 loop is CASSQEYAGIQETQYF. The CDR3 region has the DNA TGTGCCAGCAGCCAAGAGTATGCGGGGATTCAAGAGACCCAGTACTTC.

The CDR3 sequence: CASSLGGQGRGTGELFF. In DNA form, the CDR3 reads TGCGCCAGCAGCTTGGGAGGACAGGGGCGTGGCACCGGGGAGCTGTTTTTT. The chain carries TRBV5-1 and TRBJ2-2, with TRBD1 matching 9 bases. Germline V gene lookup returns CDR1 SGHRS and CDR2 YFSETQ. This CDR3 contains 17 residues. V trimming: 0 bases; J trimming: 4 bases; junction bases outside the gene matches: 7. The whole variable domain, remainder taken from reference TRBV5-1 and TRBJ2-2, is KAGVTQTPRYLIKTRGQQVTLSCSPISGHRSVSWYQQTPGQGLQFLFEYFSETQRNKGNFPGRFSGRQFSNSRSEMNVSTLELGDSALYLCASSLGGQGRGTGELFFGEGSRLTVL.

In its sample, this clone was seen once. The chain joins TRBV4-2 to TRBJ2-7; no reliable D call. Germline values: CDR1 LGHNA, CDR2 YNFKEQ. CDR3 size: 13 residues. V lost 0 bases, J lost 3 bases, and 6 bases lay in between. The CDR3 sequence: CASSQDQHYEQYF. In nucleotides, the CDR3 is TGTGCCAGCAGCCAAGACCAACACTACGAGCAGTACTTC.

In DNA, the CDR3 is TGTGCCAGCAGCTTGTCTACAGGGCCCCCCTACGAGCAGTACTTC. Protein product: CASSLSTGPPYEQYF. The V and J genes are TRBV7-2 and TRBJ2-7; possibly TRBD1 for D (6 bases). Deletions cut 3 bases from V and 2 bases from J, with 14 bases between. The CDR3 length is 15 residues. Germline assignment: CDR1 SGHTA and CDR2 FQGNSA.

The V and J genes are TRBV7-6 and TRBJ2-2; tentatively, D is TRBD2 (5 bases). The CDR3 runs to 13 residues. Trimming removed 5 bases from V and 3 bases from J, with 7 bases in between. Germline CDR1 reads SGHVS; CDR2 reads FNYEAQ. The CDR3 region has the DNA TGTGCCAGCAGCCGGGAATACACCGGGGAGCTGTTTTTT. Translated: CASSREYTGELFF. The variable domain in full, with the rest retrieved from reference TRBV7-6 and TRBJ2-2, is GAGVSQSPRYKVTKRGQDVALRCDPISGHVSLYWYRQALGQGPEFLTYFNYEAQQDKSGLPNDRFSAERPEGSISTLTIQRTEQRDSAMYRCASSREYTGELFFGEGSRLTVL.

The rearrangement links TRBV15 to TRBJ1-1, with TRBD1 as a possible D gene (5 bases). Germline V gene data show CDR1 as LNHNV and CDR2 as YYDKDF (reference sequence). V was cut by 9 bases and J by 5 bases, with 22 bases left in between. The CDR3 extends over 15 amino acids. In DNA, the CDR3 is TGTGCCACTACTCCGGGCGGGCAGGGAGGAACTGAAGCTTTCTTT. Translating it yields CATTPGGQGGTEAFF.

The chain has TRBV28 and TRBJ1-1; 11 bases match TRBD1. Germline V gene lookup returns CDR1 MDHEN and CDR2 SYDVKM. The CDR3 loop spans 14 amino acids. The V gene end was trimmed by 6 bases and the J gene end by 6 bases; junction bases not matched to a gene: 6. CDR3 sequence reads: CASSPGQGGPEAFF. The CDR3 DNA reads TGTGCCAGCAGCCCGGGACAGGGGGGCCCTGAAGCTTTCTTT.